This is a list of T cell receptor beta chains from one sample in a study of human T cells and chemical hapten exposure. TCRdb reanalysed the RACE reads using MiXCR and keeps one entry per CDR3 protein. The sample includes around 300,000 distinct CDR3 sequences, around 5.5% of them seen just once. The sequences come from whole blood, collected in connection with sensitization to the hapten diphenylcyclopropenone (DPC). These receptors all stem from a woman under 30 with alopecia areata. Some clones in this sample may be carry-over from other donors' samples. Each CDR3 is given with its conserved first and last residue. D genes are given only for firm matches. Expanded clones get a size class; other rows say once, few or many, or leave the size out.

TRBV7-3,many,TRBJ1-1,NA,CASSSTGVNTEAFF,TGTGCCAGCAGCTCCACAGGTGTGAACACTGAAGCTTTCTTT
TRBV7-6,many,TRBJ1-2,TRBD1,CASSSYAGTGYGYTF,TGTGCCAGCAGCTCTTACGCCGGGACAGGTTATGGCTACACCTTC
TRBV20-1,few,TRBJ1-1,TRBD1,CSAADRGLTLNTEAFF,TGCAGTGCAGCGGACAGGGGTCTCACCTTGAACACTGAAGCTTTCTTT
TRBV6-2/TRBV6-3,many,TRBJ1-5,NA,CASRYSGAGQPQHF,TGTGCCAGCAGGTATTCAGGGGCGGGTCAGCCCCAGCATTTT
TRBV24-1,NA,TRBJ2-3,TRBD2,CATSDFCRLAGGEDTQYF,TGTGCCACCAGTGATTTCTGTAGACTAGCGGGGGGCGAGGATACGCAGTATTTT
TRBV7-2,few,TRBJ1-1,NA,CASSGQKNTEAFF,TGTGCCAGCAGCGGTCAGAAGAACACTGAAGCTTTCTTT
TRBV6-6,few,TRBJ2-7,NA,CASSYRQLSYEQYF,TGTGCCAGCAGTTACCGACAGTTATCCTACGAGCAGTACTTC
TRBV5-1,many,TRBJ1-6,NA,CASSLTTDEITLHF,TGCGCCAGCAGCTTGACAACTGATGAAATTACCCTCCACTTT
TRBV7-3,many,TRBJ1-1,NA,CASSLTFGSNEAFF,TGTGCCAGCAGCTTAACTTTTGGGTCGAATGAAGCTTTCTTT
TRBV11-2,few,TRBJ2-3,NA,CASSLVAGTQYF,TGTGCCAGCAGCTTAGTAGCCGGTACGCAGTATTTT
TRBV2,NA,TRBJ1-1,TRBD1,CASRRTGEGTEAFF,TGTGCCAGCAGGCGGACAGGGGAGGGCACTGAAGCTTTCTTT
TRBV7-8,many,TRBJ1-1,TRBD1,CASSPRDRVDTEAFF,TGTGCCAGCAGCCCCCGGGACAGGGTGGACACTGAAGCTTTCTTT
TRBV20-1,many,TRBJ2-1,TRBD2,CSARDPGLAGDYNEQFF,TGCAGTGCTAGAGATCCTGGACTAGCGGGGGACTACAATGAGCAGTTCTTC
TRBV3-1,many,TRBJ1-5,NA,CASSQDFAGNQPQHF,TGTGCCAGCAGCCAAGATTTTGCGGGCAATCAGCCCCAGCATTTT
TRBV5-1,many,TRBJ2-5,NA,CASRPPEGTGLDHQETQYF,TGCGCCAGCAGGCCCCCTGAGGGGACAGGACTAGACCACCAAGAGACCCAGTACTTC
TRBV12-3/TRBV12-4,NA,TRBJ1-3,NA,CASSPQGVPSGNTIYF,TGTGCCAGCAGCCCGCAGGGAGTTCCCTCTGGAAACACCATATATTTT
TRBV7-2,few,TRBJ1-2,NA,CASSLAGFLGYTF,TGTGCCAGCAGCTTGGCAGGGTTCTTGGGCTACACCTTC
TRBV20-1,many,TRBJ1-5,NA,CSARDLEGDGQPQHF,TGCAGTGCTAGAGATTTAGAGGGAGATGGACAGCCCCAGCATTTT
TRBV4-2,NA,TRBJ1-4,NA,CASSPTGSSDKLFF,TGTGCCAGCAGCCCAACAGGGTCTTCCGACAAACTGTTTTTT
TRBV29-1,few,TRBJ2-1,TRBD2,CSGAGVTDEQFF,TGCAGCGGTGCGGGGGTTACGGATGAGCAGTTCTTC
TRBV4-2,many,TRBJ2-4,TRBD2,CASSQDPSGTKNIQYF,TGTGCCAGCAGCCAAGATCCTAGCGGGACCAAAAACATTCAGTACTTC
TRBV6-6,NA,TRBJ2-1,TRBD2,CASRQAGEANEQFF,TGTGCCAGCAGGCAAGCGGGGGAAGCCAATGAGCAGTTCTTC
TRBV6-2/TRBV6-3,many,TRBJ2-7,NA,CASSLGGGYYEQYF,TGTGCCAGCAGTTTAGGTGGGGGGTACTACGAGCAGTACTTC
TRBV6-5,NA,TRBJ1-2,NA,CASSRKRQINGYTF,TGTGCCAGCAGCCGAAAGCGACAGATAAATGGCTACACCTTC
TRBV7-9,many,TRBJ1-5,NA,CASSLGRDNQPQHF,TGTGCCAGCAGCTTAGGACGGGACAATCAGCCCCAGCATTTT
TRBV14,few,TRBJ1-2,NA,CASSQEDLMHYGYTF,TGTGCCAGCAGCCAGGAGGACTTAATGCACTATGGCTACACCTTC
TRBV20-1,few,TRBJ2-3,NA,CSAEPRRDTQYF,TGCAGTGCAGAACCAAGGCGCGATACGCAGTATTTT
TRBV6-2/TRBV6-3,NA,TRBJ2-6,NA,CASTLDTPGANVLTF,TGTGCCAGCACCCTAGACACCCCTGGGGCCAACGTCCTGACTTTC
TRBV27,NA,TRBJ1-2,NA,CASSSAGAGSYGYTF,TGTGCCAGCAGTTCCGCGGGCGCGGGTAGCTATGGCTACACCTTC
TRBV4-3,NA,TRBJ2-7,NA,CASSQDPGSELGYEQYF,TGCGCCAGCAGCCAAGATCCGGGATCCGAGCTCGGGTACGAGCAGTACTTC
TRBV5-1,many,TRBJ2-5,TRBD2,CASSLDLLAGQETQYF,TGCGCCAGCAGCTTGGATCTCCTAGCGGGGCAAGAGACCCAGTACTTC
TRBV13,few,TRBJ2-3,TRBD1,CASSLTTGQVPDTQYF,TGTGCCAGCAGCCTGACAACAGGACAGGTCCCAGATACGCAGTATTTT
TRBV12-3/TRBV12-4,many,TRBJ1-4,NA,CASSYHGGEKLFF,TGTGCCAGCAGTTACCATGGAGGTGAAAAACTGTTTTTT
TRBV7-2,NA,TRBJ2-3,TRBD2,CASSSRGLAGPTDTQYF,TGTGCCAGCAGCTCCCGCGGACTAGCGGGCCCCACAGATACGCAGTATTTT
TRBV4-3,many,TRBJ2-5,TRBD1,CASSRITGARKETQYF,TGCGCCAGCAGCCGCATCACAGGGGCGCGGAAAGAGACCCAGTACTTC
TRBV3-1,many,TRBJ1-1,NA,CASSQDLREAFF,TGTGCCAGCAGCCAAGATTTAAGGGAAGCTTTCTTT
TRBV7-8,many,TRBJ2-2,NA,CASSLWPRSRGQNTGELFF,TGTGCCAGCAGCTTATGGCCCCGTTCGCGGGGTCAGAACACCGGGGAGCTGTTTTTT